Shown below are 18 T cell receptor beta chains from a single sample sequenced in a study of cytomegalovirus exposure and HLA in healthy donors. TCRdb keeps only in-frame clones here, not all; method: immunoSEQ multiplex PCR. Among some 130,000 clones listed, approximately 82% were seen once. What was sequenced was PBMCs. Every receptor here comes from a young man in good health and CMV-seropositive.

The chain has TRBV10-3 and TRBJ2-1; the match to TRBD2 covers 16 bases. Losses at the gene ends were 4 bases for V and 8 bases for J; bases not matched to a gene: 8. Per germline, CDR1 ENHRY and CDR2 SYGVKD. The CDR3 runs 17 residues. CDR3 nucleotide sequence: TGTGCCATCAGTGCGAACCCGGGACTAGCGGGAGGGCATGAGCAGTTCTTC. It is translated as CAISANPGLAGGHEQFF.

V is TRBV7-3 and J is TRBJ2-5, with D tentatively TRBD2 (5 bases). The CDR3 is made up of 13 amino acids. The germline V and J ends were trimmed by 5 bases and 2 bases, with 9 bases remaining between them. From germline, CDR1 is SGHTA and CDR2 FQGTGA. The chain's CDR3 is CASSRTGQETQYF. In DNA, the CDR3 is TGTGCCAGCAGCCGAACGGGGCAAGAGACCCAGTACTTC.

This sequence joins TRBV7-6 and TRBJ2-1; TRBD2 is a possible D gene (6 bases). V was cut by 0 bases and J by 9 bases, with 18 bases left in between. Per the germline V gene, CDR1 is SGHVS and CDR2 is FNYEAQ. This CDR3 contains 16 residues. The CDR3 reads CASSLAGLANRGEQFF. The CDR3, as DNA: TGTGCCAGCAGCTTAGCGGGGCTAGCGAATAGGGGTGAGCAGTTCTTC. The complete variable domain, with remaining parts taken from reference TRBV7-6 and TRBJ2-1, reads GAGVSQSPRYKVTKRGQDVALRCDPISGHVSLYWYRQALGQGPEFLTYFNYEAQQDKSGLPNDRFSAERPEGSISTLTIQRTEQRDSAMYRCASSLAGLANRGEQFFGPGTRLTVL.

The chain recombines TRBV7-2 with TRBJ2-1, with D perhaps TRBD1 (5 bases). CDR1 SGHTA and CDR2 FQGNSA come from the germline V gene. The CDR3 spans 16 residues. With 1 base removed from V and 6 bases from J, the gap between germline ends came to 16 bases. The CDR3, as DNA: TGTGCCAGCAGCTTAGGGTTCAGGGATACGAGCAATGAGCAGTTCTTC. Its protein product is CASSLGFRDTSNEQFF.

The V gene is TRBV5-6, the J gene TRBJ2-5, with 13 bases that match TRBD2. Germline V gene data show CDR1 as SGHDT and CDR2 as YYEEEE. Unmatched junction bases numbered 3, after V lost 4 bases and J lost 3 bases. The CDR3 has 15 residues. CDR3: CASSAGLAGEETQYF. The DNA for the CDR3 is TGTGCCAGCAGCGCTGGACTAGCGGGGGAAGAGACCCAGTACTTC. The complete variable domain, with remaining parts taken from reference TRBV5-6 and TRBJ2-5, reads DAGVTQSPTHLIKTRGQQVTLRCSPKSGHDTVSWYQQALGQGPQFIFQYYEEEERQRGNFPDRFSGHQFPNYSSELNVNALLLGDSALYLCASSAGLAGEETQYFGPGTRLLVL.

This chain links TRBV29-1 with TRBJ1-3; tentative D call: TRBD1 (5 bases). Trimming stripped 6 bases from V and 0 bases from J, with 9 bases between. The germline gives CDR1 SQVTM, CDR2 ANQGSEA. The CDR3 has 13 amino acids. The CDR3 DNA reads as TGCAGCGTCGGGGGACCCTCTGGAAACACCATATATTTT. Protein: CSVGGPSGNTIYF.

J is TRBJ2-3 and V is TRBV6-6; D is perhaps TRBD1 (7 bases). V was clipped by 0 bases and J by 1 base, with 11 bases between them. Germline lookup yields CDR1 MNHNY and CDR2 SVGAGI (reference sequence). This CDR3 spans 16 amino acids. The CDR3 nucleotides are TGTGCCAGCAGTTACTCTCAGGGGGGAGGCACAGATACGCAGTATTTT. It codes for CASSYSQGGGTDTQYF.

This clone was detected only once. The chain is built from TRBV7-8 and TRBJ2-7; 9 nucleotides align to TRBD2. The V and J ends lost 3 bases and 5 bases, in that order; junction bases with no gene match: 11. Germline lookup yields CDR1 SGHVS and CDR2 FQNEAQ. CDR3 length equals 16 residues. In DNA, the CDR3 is TGTGCCAGCAGCTTTTCAACGGGCGGGAGGGGGCACGAGCAGTACTTC. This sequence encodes CASSFSTGGRGHEQYF.

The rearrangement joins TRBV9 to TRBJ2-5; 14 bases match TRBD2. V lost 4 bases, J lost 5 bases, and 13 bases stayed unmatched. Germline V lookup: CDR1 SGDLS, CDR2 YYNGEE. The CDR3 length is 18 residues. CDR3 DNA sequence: TGTGCCAGCAGCCACTCGACTAGCGGGGGGGCGGGCTGGGAGACCCAGTACTTC. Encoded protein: CASSHSTSGGAGWETQYF.

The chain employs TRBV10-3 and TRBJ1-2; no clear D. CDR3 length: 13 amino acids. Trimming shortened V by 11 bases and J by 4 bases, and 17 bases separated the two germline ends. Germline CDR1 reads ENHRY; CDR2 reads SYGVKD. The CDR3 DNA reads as TGTGCCCCCCCCGCGCGGTCCCTCTATGGCTACACCTTC. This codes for CAPPARSLYGYTF.

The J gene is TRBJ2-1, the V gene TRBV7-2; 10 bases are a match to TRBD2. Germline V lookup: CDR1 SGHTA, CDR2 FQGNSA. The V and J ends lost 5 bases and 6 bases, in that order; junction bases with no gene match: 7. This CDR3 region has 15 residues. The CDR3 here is CASSPKAGGPNEQFF. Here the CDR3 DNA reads TGTGCCAGCAGCCCGAAAGCGGGGGGGCCCAATGAGCAGTTCTTC.

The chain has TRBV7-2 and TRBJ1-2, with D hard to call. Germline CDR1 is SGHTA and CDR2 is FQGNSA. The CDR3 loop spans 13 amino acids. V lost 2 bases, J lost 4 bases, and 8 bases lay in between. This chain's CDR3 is CASSLMQIYGYTF. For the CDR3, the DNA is TGTGCCAGCAGCTTAATGCAGATCTATGGCTACACCTTC.

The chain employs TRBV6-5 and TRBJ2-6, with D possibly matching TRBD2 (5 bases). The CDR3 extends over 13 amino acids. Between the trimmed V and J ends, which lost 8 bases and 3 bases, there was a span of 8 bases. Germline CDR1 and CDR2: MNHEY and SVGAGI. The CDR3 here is CASGSFGANVLTF. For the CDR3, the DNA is TGTGCCAGCGGGAGCTTTGGGGCCAACGTCCTGACTTTC.

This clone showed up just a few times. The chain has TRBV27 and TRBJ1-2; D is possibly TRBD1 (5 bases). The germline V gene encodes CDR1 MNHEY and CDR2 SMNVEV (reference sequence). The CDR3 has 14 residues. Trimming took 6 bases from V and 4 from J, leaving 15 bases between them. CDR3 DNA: TGTGCCAGCAGATGGGGGGGATCCTTCTATGGCTACACCTTC. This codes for CASRWGGSFYGYTF.

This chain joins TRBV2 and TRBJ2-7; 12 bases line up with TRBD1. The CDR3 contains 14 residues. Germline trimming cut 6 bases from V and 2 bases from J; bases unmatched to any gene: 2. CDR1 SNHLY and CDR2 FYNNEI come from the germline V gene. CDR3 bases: TGTGCCAGCAGGGGGACAGGGGGCCCCTACGAGCAGTACTTC. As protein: CASRGTGGPYEQYF.

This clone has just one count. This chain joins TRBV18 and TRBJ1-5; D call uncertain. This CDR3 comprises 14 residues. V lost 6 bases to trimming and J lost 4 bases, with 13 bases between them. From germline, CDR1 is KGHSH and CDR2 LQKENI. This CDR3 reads CASSGGRVNQPQHF. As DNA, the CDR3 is TGTGCCAGCTCTGGTGGGCGAGTGAATCAGCCCCAGCATTTT.

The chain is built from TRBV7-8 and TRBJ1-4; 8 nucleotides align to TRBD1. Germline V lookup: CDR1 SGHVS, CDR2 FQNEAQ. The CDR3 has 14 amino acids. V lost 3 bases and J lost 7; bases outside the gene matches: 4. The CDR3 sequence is CASSFGTGREKLFF. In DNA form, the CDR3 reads TGTGCCAGCAGCTTCGGGACAGGACGTGAAAAACTGTTTTTT. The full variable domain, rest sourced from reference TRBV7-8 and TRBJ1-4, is GAGVSQSPRYKVAKRGQDVALRCDPISGHVSLFWYQQALGQGPEFLTYFQNEAQLDKSGLPSDRFFAERPEGSVSTLKIQRTQQEDSAVYLCASSFGTGREKLFFGSGTQLSVL.

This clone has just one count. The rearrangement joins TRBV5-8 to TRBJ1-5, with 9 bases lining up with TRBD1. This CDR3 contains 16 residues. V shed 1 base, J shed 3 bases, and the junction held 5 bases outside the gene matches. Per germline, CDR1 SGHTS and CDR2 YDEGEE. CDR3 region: CASSLRGQGYNQPQHF. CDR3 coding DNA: TGTGCCAGCAGCTTGAGGGGACAGGGATACAATCAGCCCCAGCATTTT.